This T cell receptor (beta chain) stems from a study of T cell repertoires in cytomegalovirus infection. Study-level results: Carriers of CMV plus the relevant HLA were identified by cumulative public TCR beta family frequency.

Concerning this clonotype itself: The target antigen is unknown.

TCRdb called the reads again in MiXCR, with one record for every CDR3 protein. This sample has approximately 730,000 distinct CDR3 sequences, with 29% found just once. Germline CDR1 is SQVTM and CDR2 is ANQGSEA. This CDR3 spans 11 amino acids. The ends were cut back, 2 bases at V and 4 bases at J, with 6 bases in the middle. Sequences were derived from cultured CD8+ T cells from PBMCs, sampled from culture after CMV antigen stimulation. This sequence was found in a human donor in good health (CMV status not recorded). Some clones in this sample may be carry-over from other donors' samples. The chain uses TRBV29-1 and TRBJ2-7; D may be TRBD1 (5 bases). The CDR3 is CSVEQGYEQYF. In nucleotides, the CDR3 is TGCAGCGTTGAACAGGGTTACGAGCAGTACTTC.